These 26 T cell receptor beta chains were sequenced from one sample in a study of T cell responses to AZD1222 COVID-19 vaccine. The data were produced by immunoSEQ multiplex PCR, yet TCRdb's version contains in-frame clones alone and is incomplete. In the table there are some 110,000 clones, around 94% of which are singletons. Sequenced material: peripheral blood, taken on day 0 of AZD1222 vaccination. The receptors originated from an adult in good health.

The chain carries TRBV7-2 and TRBJ2-4, with D tentatively TRBD2 (5 bases). The germline CDR1 and CDR2 sequences are SGHTA and FQGNSA. V was trimmed by 6 bases and J by 0 bases, leaving 12 bases between them. The CDR3 extends over 15 amino acids. The CDR3 region has the DNA TGTGCCAGCAGTCCGGCGCGGGTAGCCAAAAACATTCAGTACTTC. It yields the protein CASSPARVAKNIQYF.

The V gene is TRBV30, the J gene TRBJ1-5; TRBD1 agrees at 7 bases. This CDR3 region has 14 residues. V was clipped by 0 bases and J by 4 bases; unmatched bases: 3. The germline V gene encodes CDR1 GTSNPN and CDR2 SVGIG (reference sequence). In DNA form, the CDR3 reads TGTGCCTGGAGTGTTCAGGGGGGGAATCAGCCCCAGCATTTT. Its protein product is CAWSVQGGNQPQHF.

V is TRBV18 and J is TRBJ1-5, with no clear D. V lost 2 bases to trimming and J lost 0 bases, with 5 bases between them. CDR3 length equals 14 residues. CDR1 KGHSH and CDR2 LQKENI come from the germline V gene. CDR3: CASSPTYSNQPQHF. The DNA for the CDR3 is TGTGCCAGCTCACCAACTTATAGCAATCAGCCCCAGCATTTT.

This sequence joins TRBV18 and TRBJ2-4; 8 nucleotides line up with TRBD1. Germline-derived CDR1 and CDR2 are KGHSH and LQKENI. The ends lost 3 bases at V and 3 bases at J; junction bases unmatched: 13. The CDR3 has 18 residues. DNA of the CDR3: TGTGCCAGCTCACCCCCAGGACAGGGTGTGCGAGGCAAAAACATTCAGTACTTC. Protein sequence: CASSPPGQGVRGKNIQYF.

The rearrangement uses TRBV10-2 and TRBJ1-2; possible D gene TRBD1, 5 bases. Trimming left V 6 bases short and J 4 bases short, with 18 bases between. CDR3 length: 15 residues. Looked up from germline, CDR1 is WSHSY and CDR2 is SAAADI. The CDR3 loop is CASRDGPWGPYGYTF. CDR3 sequence (DNA): TGCGCCAGCAGGGACGGCCCCTGGGGACCCTATGGCTACACCTTC.

This chain links TRBV12-3 or TRBV12-4 with TRBJ1-3; no firm D call. CDR3 size: 13 residues. V was trimmed by 6 bases and J by 9 bases, leaving 15 bases between them. CDR3 nucleotides: TGTGCCAGCAGCCCGGACGCTATCGGCACCATATATTTT. It is translated as CASSPDAIGTIYF.

This clone was picked up one time. CDR3 loop: CASSLTSGGAYNEQFF. CDR3 nucleotide sequence: TGCGCCAGCAGCTTGACTAGCGGGGGAGCCTACAATGAGCAGTTCTTC. The chain links TRBV5-1 to TRBJ2-1; 11 bases match TRBD2. The CDR3 is 16 amino acids. J gave up 2 bases and V 1 base, and 2 bases lay outside the gene matches. The V gene's germline CDR1 is SGHRS and CDR2 YFSETQ.

The chain links TRBV10-2 to TRBJ2-3; TRBD2 agrees at 8 bases. The germline gives CDR1 WSHSY, CDR2 SAAADI. The CDR3 runs to 13 residues. After removal of 8 bases from V and 3 bases from J, the junction contained 4 bases not matched to a gene. The CDR3 protein is CASLAGGTDTQYF. The CDR3 DNA sequence: TGCGCCAGCCTAGCGGGCGGGACAGATACGCAGTATTTT.

V usage is TRBV7-8 and J usage is TRBJ1-1; unclear D gene. V was cut by 4 bases and J by 2 bases, with 17 bases left in between. There are 16 residues in the CDR3. Per the germline V gene, CDR1 is SGHVS and CDR2 is FQNEAQ. The DNA for the CDR3 is TGTGCCAGCAGCTCCCCGTTCCGGACGGCCAACACTGAAGCTTTCTTT. It encodes CASSSPFRTANTEAFF.

This chain connects TRBV6-5 to TRBJ1-2, with 11 bases aligning to TRBD1. Germline V gives CDR1 MNHEY, CDR2 SVGAGI. The CDR3 loop spans 13 amino acids. V was clipped by 4 bases and J by 6 bases; unmatched bases: 1. The CDR3 DNA is TGTGCCAGCAGTTGGGGACAGGGGGATGGCTACACCTTC. Protein: CASSWGQGDGYTF.

The rearrangement links TRBV29-1 to TRBJ1-1; D remains ambiguous. Germline V gene data show CDR1 as SQVTM and CDR2 as ANQGSEA. This CDR3 contains 13 residues. The V gene lost 0 bases and the J gene lost 0 bases, with 5 bases spanning the gap. CDR3 sequence reads: CSVEEGLNTEAFF. The CDR3 coding sequence is TGCAGCGTTGAAGAAGGCTTGAACACTGAAGCTTTCTTT.

The chain carries TRBV7-8 and TRBJ1-2; the match to TRBD1 covers 7 bases. This CDR3 is built from 15 residues. The V gene's germline CDR1 is SGHVS and CDR2 FQNEAQ. The J segment lost 5 bases and the V segment lost 5 bases, leaving 11 bases of the junction unmatched. Here the CDR3 reads CASSPRGRGKYGYTF. CDR3 bases: TGTGCCAGCAGCCCGAGGGGCAGGGGGAAATATGGCTACACCTTC.

The chain joins TRBV7-9 to TRBJ1-1; tentative D call: TRBD1 (5 bases). Trimming pared 5 bases from V and 10 bases from J, leaving 14 bases between. CDR3 length: 12 amino acids. The germline V gene encodes CDR1 SEHNR and CDR2 FQNEAQ (reference sequence). CDR3 in DNA: TGTGCCAGCAGCGTTCCGGGCGGGGGAGCTTTCTTT. This gives the protein CASSVPGGGAFF. The whole variable domain, remainder taken from reference TRBV7-9 and TRBJ1-1, is DTGVSQNPRHKITKRGQNVTFRCDPISEHNRLYWYRQTLGQGPEFLTYFQNEAQLEKSRLLSDRFSAERPKGSFSTLEIQRTEQGDSAMYLCASSVPGGGAFFGQGTRLTVV.

The J gene is TRBJ1-5, the V gene TRBV30; 10 bases are shared with TRBD1. Germline CDR1 reads GTSNPN; CDR2 reads SVGIG (reference sequence). The CDR3 sequence is 13 residues long. After removal of 6 bases from V and 5 bases from J, the junction contained 4 bases not matched to a gene. This chain's CDR3 is CACDRGLYQPQHF. As DNA, the CDR3 is TGTGCCTGTGACAGGGGGCTTTATCAGCCCCAGCATTTT.

The CDR3 loop is CASRKQGGPEAFF. For the CDR3, the DNA is TGTGCCAGCAGGAAGCAGGGAGGCCCTGAAGCTTTCTTT. The gene calls are TRBV6-5 and TRBJ1-1; D might be TRBD1 (5 bases). There are 13 residues in the CDR3. CDR1 and CDR2 (germline): MNHEY, SVGAGI. The V end lost 6 bases, the J end lost 6 bases, and 14 bases lay between the germline ends.

The V and J genes are TRBV7-8 and TRBJ1-2; 9 bases line up with TRBD1. The CDR3 runs 15 residues. CDR1 is SGHVS, CDR2 FQNEAQ, per germline. V trimming: 5 bases; J trimming: 2 bases; junction bases outside the gene matches: 6. CDR3 coding DNA: TGTGCCAGCAGCCCCCGGACAGGGGAGAACTATGGCTACACCTTC. Protein sequence: CASSPRTGENYGYTF.

This clone has only a few counts. The chain is built from TRBV10-3 and TRBJ2-5, with 7 bases that match TRBD2. The CDR3 is 16 residues long. Germline V CDR1 and CDR2: ENHRY, SYGVKD. V was clipped by 0 bases and J by 2 bases; unmatched bases: 6. CDR3 in DNA: TGTGCCATCAGTGAGTCGGGAGGGGAGAAACAAGAGACCCAGTACTTC. Translation gives CAISESGGEKQETQYF.

J is TRBJ1-2 and V is TRBV10-3, with D possibly TRBD1 on 5 matching bases. The CDR3 contains 15 residues. V shed 5 bases and J shed 7 bases, with 20 bases lying between them. Germline loops: CDR1 ENHRY, CDR2 SYGVKD. The CDR3, as DNA: TGTGCCATCAGTCCGGGGCAGGGTCAAACCGGTGGCTACACCTTC. Translation: CAISPGQGQTGGYTF.

This chain uses TRBV19 with TRBJ2-7; 7 bases agree with TRBD2. The J segment lost 0 bases and the V segment lost 6 bases, leaving 2 bases of the junction unmatched. Looked up from germline, CDR1 is LNHDA and CDR2 is SQIVND (reference sequence). The CDR3 length is 13 residues. In DNA form, the CDR3 reads TGTGCCAGTAGGGGGGGGAGCTCCTACGAGCAGTACTTC. Translation: CASRGGSSYEQYF.

The chain combines TRBV11-3 with TRBJ1-2; possible D gene TRBD1, 6 bases. V shed 0 bases and J shed 5 bases, with 13 bases lying between them. The germline V gene has CDR1 SGHNT and CDR2 YENEEA. CDR3 length equals 15 residues. The CDR3 DNA reads TGTGCCAGCAGCTTAGATTCGTCAGGGGCGTATGGCTACACCTTC. Translating gives CASSLDSSGAYGYTF.

The chain is built from TRBV6-6 and TRBJ2-2; 8 positions match TRBD2. The V gene's germline CDR1 is MNHNY and CDR2 SVGAGI (reference sequence). V lost 6 bases and J lost 4; bases outside the gene matches: 7. This CDR3 has 15 amino acids. CDR3 in DNA: TGTGCCAGCAGGAGGGACGGGGGGGCCACCGGGGAGCTGTTTTTT. Its translation: CASRRDGGATGELFF.

The chain carries TRBV20-1 and TRBJ1-2; D unresolved. CDR1 is DFQATT, CDR2 SNEGSKA, per germline (reference sequence). The CDR3 contains 13 residues. The ends were cut back, 3 bases at V and 0 bases at J, with 8 bases in the middle. The CDR3 loop is CSASERTNYGYTF. CDR3 coding DNA: TGCAGTGCTAGTGAACGGACTAACTATGGCTACACCTTC.

The chain uses TRBV6-6 and TRBJ2-7; D may be TRBD1 (6 bases). The CDR3 consists of 13 residues. V was pared by 6 bases and J by 4 bases, with 13 bases between. Germline loops: CDR1 MNHNY, CDR2 SVGAGI (reference sequence). Here the CDR3 DNA reads TGTGCCAGCAGCCGGGACATAGGGTACGAGCAGTACGTC. The encoded protein is CASSRDIGYEQYV.

J is TRBJ2-5 and V is TRBV7-9; D unclear. Germline V gives CDR1 SEHNR, CDR2 FQNEAQ (reference sequence). Deletions cut 1 base from V and 2 bases from J, with 8 bases between. CDR3 length: 14 amino acids. The CDR3 bases are TGTGCCAGCAGCTTAGGTTTTCAGCAAGAGACCCAGTACTTC. Residues: CASSLGFQQETQYF.

This clone occurred once. The chain employs TRBV25-1 and TRBJ1-1; TRBD1 matches at 9 bases. Germline V gene data show CDR1 as MGHDK and CDR2 as SYGVNS. The CDR3 totals 15 residues. Germline trimming cut 5 bases from V and 4 bases from J; bases unmatched to any gene: 8. The CDR3 DNA reads TGTGCCAGCAGTCGCACAGGGGGCACAGGCACTGAAGCTTTCTTT. Protein: CASSRTGGTGTEAFF.

This clone was seen a handful of times. The V gene is TRBV28, the J gene TRBJ1-5; D is unresolved. Germline values: CDR1 MDHEN, CDR2 SYDVKM. Between the trimmed V and J ends, which lost 6 bases and 16 bases, there was a span of 19 bases. This CDR3 has 12 residues. Written as DNA, the CDR3 is TGTGCCAGCAGGGGCGAGCAACCTTTCTCCCATTTT. Protein: CASRGEQPFSHF.